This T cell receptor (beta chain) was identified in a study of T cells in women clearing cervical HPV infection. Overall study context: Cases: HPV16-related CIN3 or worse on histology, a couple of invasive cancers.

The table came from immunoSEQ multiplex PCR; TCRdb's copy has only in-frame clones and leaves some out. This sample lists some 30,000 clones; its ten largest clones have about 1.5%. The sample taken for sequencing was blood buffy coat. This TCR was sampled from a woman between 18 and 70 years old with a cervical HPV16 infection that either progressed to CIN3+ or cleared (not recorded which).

CDR3 in amino acids: CASSVGVSGYEQYF. The sequenced CDR3 bases are TGTGCCAGCAGCGTAGGCGTTAGCGGCTACGAG. The chain combines TRBV9 with TRBJ2-7; TRBD2 might be the D (6 bases). The CDR3 is cut off 3 residues early in the read; its end comes from the germline J gene. CDR3 length equals 14 residues. Trimming took 0 bases from V and 3 from J, leaving 10 bases between them. Germline assignment: CDR1 SGDLS and CDR2 YYNGEE.